This T cell receptor beta chain was identified during a study of early T cells in non-severe SARS-CoV-2 infection. The TCR library protocol was used to attach unique molecular identifiers. These identifiers were attached to individual cDNA molecules. TCRdb ran MiXCR on the 5' RACE reads and lists one entry per CDR3 protein. The table includes some 23,000 distinct CDR3 sequences, about 5.6% detected once. This clonotype was found many times. In germline, CDR1 is SEHNR, CDR2 FQNEAQ (reference sequence). The trim removed 5 bases at V and 7 bases at J, leaving 4 bases unmatched. CDR3 length equals 13 residues.

The chain combines TRBV7-9 with TRBJ1-2, with 10 bases that match TRBD1. The sample was whole blood. The clonotype originates from an adult who was a healthcare worker with PCR-confirmed SARS-CoV-2 infection or an uninfected control (not recorded which). The CDR3 bases are TGTGCCAGCAGCCGGGACAGGGGTCGTGGCTACACCTTC. Translation: CASSRDRGRGYTF.